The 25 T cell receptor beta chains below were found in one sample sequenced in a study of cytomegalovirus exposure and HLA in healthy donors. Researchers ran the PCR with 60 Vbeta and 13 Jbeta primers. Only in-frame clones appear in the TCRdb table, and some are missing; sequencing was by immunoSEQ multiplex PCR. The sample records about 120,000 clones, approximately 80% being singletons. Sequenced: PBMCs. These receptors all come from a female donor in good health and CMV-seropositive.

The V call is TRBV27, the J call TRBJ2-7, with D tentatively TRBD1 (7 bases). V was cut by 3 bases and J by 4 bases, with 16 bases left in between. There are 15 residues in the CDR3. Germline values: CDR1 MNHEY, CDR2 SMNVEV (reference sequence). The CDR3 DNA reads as TGTGCCAGCAGTTTGGGGGGCAGGGGGTTGTACGAGCAGTACTTC. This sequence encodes CASSLGGRGLYEQYF.

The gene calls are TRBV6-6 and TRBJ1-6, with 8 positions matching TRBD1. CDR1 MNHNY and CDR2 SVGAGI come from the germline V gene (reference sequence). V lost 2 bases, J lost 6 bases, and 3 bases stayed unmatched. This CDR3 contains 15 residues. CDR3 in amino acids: CASSYLGQGNSPLHF. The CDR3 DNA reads TGTGCCAGCAGTTACCTCGGACAGGGTAATTCACCCCTCCACTTT.

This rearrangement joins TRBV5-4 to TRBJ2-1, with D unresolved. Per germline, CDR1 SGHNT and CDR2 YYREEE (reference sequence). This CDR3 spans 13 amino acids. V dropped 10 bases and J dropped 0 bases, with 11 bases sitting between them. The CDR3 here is CAFSWSSYNEQFF. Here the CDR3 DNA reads TGTGCCTTTAGTTGGAGCTCCTACAATGAGCAGTTCTTC.

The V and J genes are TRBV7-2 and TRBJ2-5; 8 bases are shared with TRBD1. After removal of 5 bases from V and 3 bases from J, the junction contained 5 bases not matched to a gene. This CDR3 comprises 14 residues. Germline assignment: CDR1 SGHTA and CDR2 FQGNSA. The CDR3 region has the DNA TGTGCCAGCAGCCCCCAGACAGGGGAAGAGACCCAGTACTTC. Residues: CASSPQTGEETQYF.

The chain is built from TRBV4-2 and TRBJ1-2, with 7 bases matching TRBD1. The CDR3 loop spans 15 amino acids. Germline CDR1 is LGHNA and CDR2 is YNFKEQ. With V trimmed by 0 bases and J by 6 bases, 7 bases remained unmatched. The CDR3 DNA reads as TGTGCCAGCAGCCAAGATTATCGGCAGGGGGATGGCTACACCTTC. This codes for CASSQDYRQGDGYTF.

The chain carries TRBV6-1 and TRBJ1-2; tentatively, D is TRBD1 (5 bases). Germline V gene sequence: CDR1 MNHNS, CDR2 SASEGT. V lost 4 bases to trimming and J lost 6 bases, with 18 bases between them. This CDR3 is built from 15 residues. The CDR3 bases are TGTGCCAGCAGTGCCACGGCGGGGGGGTGGAATGGCTACACCTTC. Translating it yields CASSATAGGWNGYTF.

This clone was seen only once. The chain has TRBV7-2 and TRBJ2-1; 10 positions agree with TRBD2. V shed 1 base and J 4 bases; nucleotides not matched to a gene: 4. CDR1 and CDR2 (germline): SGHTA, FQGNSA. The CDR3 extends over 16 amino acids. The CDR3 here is CASSLGSGGGYNEQFF. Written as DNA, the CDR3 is TGTGCCAGCAGCTTAGGGAGCGGGGGGGGATACAATGAGCAGTTCTTC.

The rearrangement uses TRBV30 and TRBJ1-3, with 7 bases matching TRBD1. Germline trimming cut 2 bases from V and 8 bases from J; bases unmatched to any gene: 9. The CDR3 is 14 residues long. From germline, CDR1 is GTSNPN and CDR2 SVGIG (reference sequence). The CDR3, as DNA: TGTGCCTGGAGTCGCGGACTCGACAGGGACACCATATATTTT. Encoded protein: CAWSRGLDRDTIYF.

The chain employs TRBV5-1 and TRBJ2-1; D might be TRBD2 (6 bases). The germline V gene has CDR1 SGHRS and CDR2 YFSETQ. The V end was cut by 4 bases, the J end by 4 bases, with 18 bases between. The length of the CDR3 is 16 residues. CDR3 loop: CASSMPGEGAYNEQFF. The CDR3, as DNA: TGCGCCAGCAGCATGCCGGGGGAAGGTGCATACAATGAGCAGTTCTTC.

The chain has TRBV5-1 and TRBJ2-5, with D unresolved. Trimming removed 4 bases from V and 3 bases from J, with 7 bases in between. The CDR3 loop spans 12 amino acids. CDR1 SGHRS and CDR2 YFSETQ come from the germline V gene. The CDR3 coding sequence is TGCGCCAGCAGCGAATCGGAAGAGACCCAGTACTTC. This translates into CASSESEETQYF.

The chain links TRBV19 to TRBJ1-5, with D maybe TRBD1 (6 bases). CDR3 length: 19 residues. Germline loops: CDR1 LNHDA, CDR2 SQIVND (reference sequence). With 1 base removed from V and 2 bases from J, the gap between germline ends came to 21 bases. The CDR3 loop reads CASSIVGGGTKIGNQPQHF. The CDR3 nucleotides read TGTGCCAGTAGTATAGTAGGGGGTGGGACAAAGATAGGCAATCAGCCCCAGCATTTT.

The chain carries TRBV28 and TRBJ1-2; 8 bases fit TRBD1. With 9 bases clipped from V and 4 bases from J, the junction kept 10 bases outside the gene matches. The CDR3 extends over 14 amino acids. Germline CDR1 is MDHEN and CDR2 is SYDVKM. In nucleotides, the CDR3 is TGTGCCAGTTCCGGGACAGGAGGATTCTATGGCTACACCTTC. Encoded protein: CASSGTGGFYGYTF.

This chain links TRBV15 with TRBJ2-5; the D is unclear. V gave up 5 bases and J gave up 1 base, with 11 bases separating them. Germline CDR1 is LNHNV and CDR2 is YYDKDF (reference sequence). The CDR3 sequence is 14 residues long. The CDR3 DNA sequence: TGTGCCACCAGCCCACGACATAGCCAAGAGACCCAGTACTTC. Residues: CATSPRHSQETQYF.

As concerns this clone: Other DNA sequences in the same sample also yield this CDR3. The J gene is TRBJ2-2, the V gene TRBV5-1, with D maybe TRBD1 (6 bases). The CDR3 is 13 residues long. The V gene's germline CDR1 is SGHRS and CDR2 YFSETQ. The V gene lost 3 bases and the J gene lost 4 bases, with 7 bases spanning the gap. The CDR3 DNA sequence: TGCGCCAGCAGCTCACAGGGCACCGGGGAGCTGTTTTTT. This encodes CASSSQGTGELFF.

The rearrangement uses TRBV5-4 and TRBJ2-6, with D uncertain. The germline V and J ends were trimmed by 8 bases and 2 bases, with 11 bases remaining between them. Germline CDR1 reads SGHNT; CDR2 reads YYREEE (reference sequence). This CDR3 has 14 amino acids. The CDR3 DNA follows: TGTGCCAGTCACAGCTTGGCTGGGGCCAACGTCCTGACTTTC. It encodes CASHSLAGANVLTF.

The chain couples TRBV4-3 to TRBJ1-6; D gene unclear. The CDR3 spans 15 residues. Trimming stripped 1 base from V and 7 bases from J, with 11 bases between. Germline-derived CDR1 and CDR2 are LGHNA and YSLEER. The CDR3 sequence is CASSQGPQLNSPLHF. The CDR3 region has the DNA TGCGCCAGCAGCCAAGGCCCACAGCTCAATTCACCCCTCCACTTT.

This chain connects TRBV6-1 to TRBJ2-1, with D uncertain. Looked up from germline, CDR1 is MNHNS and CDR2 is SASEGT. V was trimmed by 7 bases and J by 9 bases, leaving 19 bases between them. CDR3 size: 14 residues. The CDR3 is CASTERPGESEQFF. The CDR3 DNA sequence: TGTGCCAGCACCGAAAGGCCGGGTGAGAGTGAGCAGTTCTTC.

The CDR3 DNA sequence: TGCAGCGTTGACCAGGGCGGGAACACTGAAGCTTTCTTT. Amino acid sequence: CSVDQGGNTEAFF. The chain joins TRBV29-1 to TRBJ1-1, with D possibly TRBD1 on 5 matching bases. Germline assignment: CDR1 SQVTM and CDR2 ANQGSEA. CDR3 size: 13 residues. V lost 3 bases to trimming and J lost 1 base, with 9 bases between them.

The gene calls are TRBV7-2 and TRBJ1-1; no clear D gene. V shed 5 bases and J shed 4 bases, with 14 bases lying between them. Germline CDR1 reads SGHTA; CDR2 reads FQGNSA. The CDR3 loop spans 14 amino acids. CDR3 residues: CASSPDGRSTEAFF. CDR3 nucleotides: TGTGCCAGCAGCCCAGACGGGAGGAGCACTGAAGCTTTCTTT.

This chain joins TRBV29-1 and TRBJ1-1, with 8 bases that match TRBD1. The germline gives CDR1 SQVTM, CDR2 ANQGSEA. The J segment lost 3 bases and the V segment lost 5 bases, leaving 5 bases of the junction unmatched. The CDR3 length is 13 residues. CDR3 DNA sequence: TGCAGCGTTACGGGACAGGTGCACACTGAAGCTTTCTTT. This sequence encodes CSVTGQVHTEAFF.

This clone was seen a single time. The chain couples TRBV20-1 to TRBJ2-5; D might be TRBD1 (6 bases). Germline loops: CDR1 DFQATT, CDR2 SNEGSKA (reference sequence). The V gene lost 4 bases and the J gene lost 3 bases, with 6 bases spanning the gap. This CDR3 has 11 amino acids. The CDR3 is CSATGEETQYF. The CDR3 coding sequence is TGCAGTGCTACAGGGGAAGAGACCCAGTACTTC.

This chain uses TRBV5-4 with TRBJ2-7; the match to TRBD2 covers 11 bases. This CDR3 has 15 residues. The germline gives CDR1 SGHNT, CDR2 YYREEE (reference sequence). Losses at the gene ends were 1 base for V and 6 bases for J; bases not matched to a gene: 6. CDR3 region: CASSLSSGGAGEQYF. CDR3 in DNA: TGTGCCAGCAGCTTGAGTAGCGGGGGGGCAGGCGAGCAGTACTTC.

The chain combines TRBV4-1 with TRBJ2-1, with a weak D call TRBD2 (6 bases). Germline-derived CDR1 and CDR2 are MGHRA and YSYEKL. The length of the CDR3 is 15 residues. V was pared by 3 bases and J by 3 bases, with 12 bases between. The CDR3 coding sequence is TGCGCCAGCAGCCAGTTAGCGGACCTCTACAATGAGCAGTTCTTC. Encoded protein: CASSQLADLYNEQFF.

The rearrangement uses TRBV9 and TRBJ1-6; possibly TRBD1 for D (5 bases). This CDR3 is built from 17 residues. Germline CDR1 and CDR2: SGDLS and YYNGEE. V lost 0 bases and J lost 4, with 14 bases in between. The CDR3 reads CASSVGGVWPYNSPLHF. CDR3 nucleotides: TGTGCCAGCAGCGTAGGGGGGGTTTGGCCTTATAATTCACCCCTCCACTTT. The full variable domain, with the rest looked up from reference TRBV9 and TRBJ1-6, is DSGVTQTPKHLITATGQRVTLRCSPRSGDLSVYWYQQSLDQGLQFLIQYYNGEERAKGNILERFSAQQFPDLHSELNLSSLELGDSALYFCASSVGGVWPYNSPLHFGNGTRLTVT.

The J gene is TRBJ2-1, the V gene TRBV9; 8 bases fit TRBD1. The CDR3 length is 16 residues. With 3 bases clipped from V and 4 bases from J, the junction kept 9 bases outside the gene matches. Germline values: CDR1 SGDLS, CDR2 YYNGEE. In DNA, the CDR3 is TGTGCCAGCAGCGCCCTAACAGGGGGGTTGTACAATGAGCAGTTCTTC. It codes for CASSALTGGLYNEQFF.